The 23 T cell receptor beta chains below were found in one sample sequenced in a study of blood T cell repertoires in COVID-19 (TCRdb year 2020). The library was generated by the immunoSEQ multiplex PCR assay. What TCRdb holds here is the immuneACCESS table cut down to in-frame rearrangements. Part of the clones is not present; checked against another copy, under half of the missing clones reflect an unresolved V gene, and the others are unexplained. The sample table lists about 150,000 clones, more than 70% of them with a count of one. Over 2% of the sample lies in the top ten. Sample: peripheral blood. Every receptor here comes from a human donor in a cohort sampled during active COVID-19.

To note about this clone: The same CDR3 also results from other DNA sequences found in this sample. The chain carries TRBV11-2 and TRBJ2-7; D ambiguous. V was shortened by 0 bases and J by 3 bases, with 3 bases between the two germline ends. The CDR3 is made up of 12 amino acids. In germline, CDR1 is SGHAT, CDR2 FQNNGV. The CDR3 loop reads CASSLERYEQYF. The DNA of the CDR3 is TGTGCCAGCAGCTTAGAGCGCTACGAGCAGTACTTC.

In DNA, the CDR3 is TGTGCCAGCAGCGGGGCACCCCGGACAGATTCTGGAAACACCATATATTTT. This translates into CASSGAPRTDSGNTIYF. The chain joins TRBV9 to TRBJ1-3; D is perhaps TRBD1 (6 bases). Germline V gene sequence: CDR1 SGDLS, CDR2 YYNGEE. V was pared by 3 bases and J by 1 base, with 17 bases between. CDR3 length equals 17 residues.

This chain uses TRBV7-8 with TRBJ1-6; TRBD1 matches 9 bases. This CDR3 is built from 15 residues. The germline V gene has CDR1 SGHVS and CDR2 FQNEAQ. The trim removed 5 bases at V and 7 bases at J, leaving 6 bases unmatched. In DNA form, the CDR3 reads TGTGCCAGCAGCAAGAGGACAGGGGACAATTCACCCCTCCACTTT. Translating gives CASSKRTGDNSPLHF.

The chain employs TRBV15 and TRBJ2-5; D may be TRBD2 (6 bases). Trimming removed 2 bases from V and 2 bases from J, with 30 bases in between. CDR1 and CDR2 from the germline V gene are LNHNV and YYDKDF (reference sequence). The CDR3 contains 21 residues. CDR3 region: CATSRYLPGTPGATFQETQYF. The CDR3 DNA is TGTGCCACCAGCAGATACCTCCCCGGGACGCCGGGAGCGACCTTTCAAGAGACCCAGTACTTC.

This chain joins TRBV10-2 and TRBJ2-7; TRBD2 is a possible D gene (5 bases). Germline CDR1 is WSHSY and CDR2 is SAAADI. The CDR3 runs to 12 residues. The ends were cut back, 5 bases at V and 2 bases at J, with 7 bases in the middle. DNA for the CDR3: TGCGCCAGCAGTCCGGGGACCTACGAGCAGTACTTC. This translates into CASSPGTYEQYF.

The chain employs TRBV5-1 and TRBJ2-1; 7 bases map to TRBD1. Unmatched junction bases numbered 2, after V lost 4 bases and J lost 4 bases. The length of the CDR3 is 13 residues. Germline V CDR1 and CDR2: SGHRS, YFSETQ. The CDR3 protein is CASSRGQYNEQFF. CDR3 coding DNA: TGCGCCAGCAGCAGGGGACAGTACAATGAGCAGTTCTTC. The full variable domain, its missing parts supplied by reference TRBV5-1 and TRBJ2-1, is KAGVTQTPRYLIKTRGQQVTLSCSPISGHRSVSWYQQTPGQGLQFLFEYFSETQRNKGNFPGRFSGRQFSNSRSEMNVSTLELGDSALYLCASSRGQYNEQFFGPGTRLTVL.

The chain uses TRBV19 and TRBJ2-7; a weak D match, TRBD1 (5 bases). V shed 4 bases and J shed 5 bases, with 15 bases lying between them. Germline-derived CDR1 and CDR2 are LNHDA and SQIVND (reference sequence). The CDR3 is made up of 14 amino acids. CDR3 DNA: TGTGCCAGTAGTAACACCCCAGGGCCCCACGAGCAGTACTTC. Its protein is CASSNTPGPHEQYF.

The rearrangement uses TRBV5-4 and TRBJ2-7, with a tentative D call TRBD1 (6 bases). V was shortened by 4 bases and J by 2 bases, with 10 bases between the two germline ends. The CDR3 spans 13 residues. The germline V gene encodes CDR1 SGHNT and CDR2 YYREEE (reference sequence). CDR3 residues: CASSGQSPYEQYF. In DNA form, the CDR3 reads TGTGCCAGCAGCGGACAGTCCCCCTACGAGCAGTACTTC.

The chain is built from TRBV28 and TRBJ1-4, with 8 nucleotides matching TRBD1. With 8 bases clipped from V and 4 bases from J, the junction kept 3 bases outside the gene matches. The CDR3 runs to 13 residues. The V gene's germline CDR1 is MDHEN and CDR2 SYDVKM. In DNA form, the CDR3 reads TGTGCCAGCCACAGGGGGAGTAATGAAAAACTGTTTTTT. Protein: CASHRGSNEKLFF.

The chain joins TRBV6-1 to TRBJ2-1, with 12 bases lining up with TRBD1. The CDR3 is 16 residues long. In germline, CDR1 is MNHNS, CDR2 SASEGT. V lost 4 bases, J lost 9 bases, and 10 bases stayed unmatched. CDR3 loop: CASSAPPGQGALEQFF. CDR3 DNA: TGTGCCAGCAGTGCCCCCCCGGGACAGGGGGCACTTGAGCAGTTCTTC.

This clone was found a few times. The rearrangement uses TRBV5-1 and TRBJ2-2; tentative D call: TRBD1 (6 bases). Trimming cost V 4 bases and J 6 bases, with 13 bases left between them. Germline V gene sequence: CDR1 SGHRS, CDR2 YFSETQ. The CDR3 covers 14 residues. The CDR3 DNA reads as TGCGCCAGCAGCAAAGCCACAGGGCCCGGGGAGCTGTTTTTT. This codes for CASSKATGPGELFF.

This clone was counted only a few times. V is TRBV19 and J is TRBJ1-5; D unclear. Between the trimmed V and J ends, which lost 3 bases and 6 bases, there was a span of 12 bases. CDR3 length equals 14 residues. Germline-derived CDR1 and CDR2 are LNHDA and SQIVND (reference sequence). The CDR3 sequence: CASSMVGRGQPQHF. The CDR3 DNA follows: TGTGCCAGTAGTATGGTAGGGAGAGGTCAGCCCCAGCATTTT.

The V gene is TRBV7-9, the J gene TRBJ1-6; D possibly corresponds to TRBD1 (5 bases). The germline V and J ends were trimmed by 4 bases and 6 bases, with 10 bases remaining between them. The CDR3 spans 14 residues. Germline V lookup: CDR1 SEHNR, CDR2 FQNEAQ (reference sequence). The CDR3 DNA follows: TGTGCCAGCAGCTCCCGGGGGAGTAATTCACCCCTCCACTTT. Protein: CASSSRGSNSPLHF.

V usage is TRBV28 and J usage is TRBJ2-1, with 12 bases that match TRBD2. The V and J ends lost 4 bases and 6 bases, in that order; junction bases with no gene match: 7. Germline CDR1 and CDR2: MDHEN and SYDVKM. This CDR3 region has 16 residues. CDR3 region: CASSSRLAGEGNEQFF. The CDR3 DNA sequence: TGTGCCAGCAGTTCCCGACTAGCGGGAGAGGGCAATGAGCAGTTCTTC.

The V call is TRBV29-1, the J call TRBJ1-2; D remains ambiguous. Germline V CDR1 and CDR2: SQVTM, ANQGSEA. The CDR3 has 12 residues. V was trimmed by 3 bases and J by 2 bases, leaving 7 bases between them. In nucleotides, the CDR3 is TGCAGCGTTGATTTTCTCAACTATGGCTACACCTTC. It translates to CSVDFLNYGYTF.

This chain uses TRBV28 with TRBJ1-6, with 7 bases lining up with TRBD1. Germline lookup yields CDR1 MDHEN and CDR2 SYDVKM. V shed 5 bases and J 9 bases; nucleotides not matched to a gene: 10. CDR3 length: 15 residues. Here the CDR3 DNA reads TGTGCCAGCAGTATCACAGACAGGGTCGGTTCACCCCTCCACTTT. As protein: CASSITDRVGSPLHF.

The chain recombines TRBV2 with TRBJ2-3, with a weak D call TRBD1 (6 bases). The germline V gene encodes CDR1 SNHLY and CDR2 FYNNEI. The CDR3 spans 16 residues. V was pared by 6 bases and J by 5 bases, with 21 bases between. The CDR3 loop reads CASRPPPSTGRDTQYF. CDR3 sequence (DNA): TGTGCCAGCAGACCCCCGCCGTCCACAGGGCGAGATACGCAGTATTTT.

The chain combines TRBV5-3 with TRBJ2-1, with 10 bases that match TRBD2. TRBV5-3 is reported as an ORF; its role is uncertain. The CDR3 runs to 17 residues. V lost 5 bases and J lost 2; bases outside the gene matches: 10. The CDR3 nucleotides are TGTGCCAGAAGTTCCACACCCGGGACTAGCGCCTACAATGAGCAGTTCTTC. Encoded protein: CARSSTPGTSAYNEQFF.

The CDR3 DNA reads TGTGCCAGTAGTGGCACACTGAACACTGAAGCTTTCTTT. Its translation: CASSGTLNTEAFF. V is TRBV19 and J is TRBJ1-1; D call uncertain. This CDR3 is 13 amino acids long. Trimming took 5 bases from V and 0 from J, leaving 7 bases between them. Germline V CDR1 and CDR2: LNHDA, SQIVND (reference sequence).

The rearrangement links TRBV11-3 to TRBJ2-1; D gene uncertain. CDR1 SGHNT and CDR2 YENEEA come from the germline V gene. V was pared by 4 bases and J by 6 bases, with 10 bases between. This CDR3 region has 13 residues. CDR3 sequence reads: CASSSYPINEQFF. CDR3 nucleotide sequence: TGTGCCAGCAGCTCCTATCCAATCAATGAGCAGTTCTTC.

CDR3 amino acids: CASSSTAGLPLHF. CDR3 in DNA: TGTGCCAGCAGCTCAACGGCGGGTTTACCCCTCCACTTT. The chain carries TRBV3-1 (or the pseudogene TRBV3-2) and TRBJ1-6, with D hard to call. The V and J ends lost 5 bases and 12 bases respectively, with 14 bases between them. CDR1 and CDR2 (germline): LGHDT, YNNKEL (reference sequence). This CDR3 contains 13 residues.

This chain joins TRBV7-8 and TRBJ2-7; 7 bases match TRBD2. The germline gives CDR1 SGHVS, CDR2 FQNEAQ. V shed 1 base and J 1 base; nucleotides not matched to a gene: 7. The CDR3 is 16 amino acids. CDR3 bases: TGTGCCAGCAGCTTAGAGCTGGGGGGGAGATCCTACGAGCAGTACTTC. The encoded protein is CASSLELGGRSYEQYF.

V usage is TRBV7-8 and J usage is TRBJ2-7; 14 bases fit TRBD2. The length of the CDR3 is 18 residues. With V trimmed by 1 base and J by 4 bases, 9 bases remained unmatched. Germline-derived CDR1 and CDR2 are SGHVS and FQNEAQ. CDR3 residues: CASSLGLAGGVSVYEQYF. In DNA, the CDR3 is TGTGCCAGCAGCTTAGGACTAGCGGGGGGGGTTTCGGTGTACGAGCAGTACTTC.